What follows is one T cell receptor beta chain and its context. It lacks a known antigen. No base-level quality is on record; no much larger clone is a single base apart. The data were taken from a study of shared clonotypes between healthy human individuals (dated by TCRdb to 2018 to 2020). General notes on the study: The cohort comprised a couple of women and three men aged 18 to 49 years. To estimate repertoire size and how much clonotype sharing occurs between individuals, the study deeply sequenced the blood TCR repertoires of a handful of healthy adults. Libraries were prepared and TCR repertoires were sequenced by different laboratories using diverse techniques, in order to increase sequencing depth and limit assay-specific biases. Between about 0.9 and 10 billion PBMCs per donor were obtained by leukapheresis. For each donor, CD4 naive and CD4 memory were each run on three plates, CD8 naive on two plates, and CD8 memory on one plate. Overall results and qualifications from the work: Sampling was restricted to blood, and TCR repertoires in tissues likely differ from the TCR repertoires found in blood. Even with the large sequencing depth, rarefaction of the sorted-subset datasets indicated that sequencing was incomplete. Because the study included only a small number of donors, the genetic and exposure-history diversity represented was limited. When several donors were compared, the shared fraction of clonotypes was about 5% for naive CD4, approximately 3.3% for naive CD8, 2.3% for memory CD4, and 0.35% to 0.4% for memory CD8. Naive subsets generally had larger estimated clonotype richness than memory subsets. Compared with non-shared clonotypes, clonotypes shared by all four sorted-subset donors had higher generation probabilities. Pairwise subsampling indicated that sequencing depth was expected to affect the degree of clonotype sharing among donors.

The junction shows trimming of 1 base on V and 5 bases on J, plus 10 bases between the germline ends. Measured from the cysteine to the phenylalanine, the CDR3 is 14 residues long. Of the read, only the CDR3 DNA is kept; its 42 bases are in frame from base 1. Looking up the germline V gene yields CDR1 MNHNS and CDR2 SASEGT. TCR CDR3 regions were amplified from genomic DNA by multiplex PCR using the deep immunoSEQ assay. Genomic DNA extracted from each cell subset was distributed evenly over all wells of several immunoSEQ 96-well plates, and each plate served as one replicate. Each replicate PCR for sorted subsets received 200 ng genomic DNA, equal to 30,000 or so T cell genomes. Purified libraries were quantified with a Qubit 3.0 fluorometer, sized on a Bioanalyzer 2100, and re-quantified with the KAPA Library Quantification kit. Every immunoSEQ 96-well plate was sequenced on a separate single-read 150-cycle Illumina NextSeq 550 flow cell. As for the authors' bioinformatics: Because the immunoSEQ output held only junctional sequences and lacked quality scores, the filtering could not match the filtering applied to full-length reads. To assign V/J genes and CDR3, sequences were annotated against IMGT germline references using PyIR, a Python wrapper for IgBLAST v1.9. Reads were removed for weak V/J assignments (E-value above 1e-6), missing CDR3, stop codons, out-of-frame junctions, or ambiguous translated residues. V3J clonotypes were defined as sequences sharing an identical inferred V gene, J gene, and CDR3 amino acid sequence. To compute the percentage overlap between repertoires, the number of shared unique clonotypes was divided by the size of the smaller repertoire. Repertoire richness was assessed with RTK rarefaction, the Chao1 estimator, and Recon v2.1 estimates of unobserved clonotypes. Generation probabilities were computed with OLGA for all TCRbeta clonotypes obtained by the gDNA method from a handful of donors. TCRdb holds this immuneACCESS table with in-frame rearrangements only. Some clones are missing; in checked studies, unresolved V genes explain under half, and the rest has no known cause. That table is the source of V, J and clone size, and D and trimming were worked out from the DNA. For this sample there are some 2.1 million clones; approximately 94% appear just once. 1.1% of the sample is held by the ten biggest clonotypes.

CD8 naive samples were CD45RO-negative cells positively selected for CCR7, giving a CD45RA+CCR7+ population that excluded TemRA cells. Healthy HIV-negative adults with no recently reported acute infections or vaccinations were included as donors. All donors were Caucasian adults living in Nashville, Tennessee, USA. After blood collection by leukapheresis, PBMCs were isolated using Ficoll-Histopaque density gradient centrifugation and then cryopreserved in the vapor phase of liquid nitrogen. Analytical flow cytometry was used to check the purity and quantity of every magnetically sorted T cell population. From each sorted fraction, genomic DNA was isolated and quantified by UV absorbance on a Nanodrop 2000c.

The specimen was naive CD8+ T cells sorted from blood. The cell subset or site label for this specimen denotes: CD45RA+CCR7+. This clonotype originated in a man aged 18 to 35 in good health. The chain was built from TRBV6-1 and TRBJ2-3, and TRBD2 may be the D gene, going by 7 matching bases. CDR3 sequence: CASSEGGGRDTQYF. The DNA sequence is given as TGTGCCAGCAGTGAAGGGGGGGGGCGAGATACGCAGTATTTT.